The source of this T cell receptor (beta chain) is a study of T-cell reconstitution after alpha-beta-depleted transplantation in children listed by TCRdb under 2016. Turning to the overall study: Using TCR repertoire profiling, the study followed T-cell immune reconstitution in a quantitative way in children after TCRalphabeta/CD19-depleted allogeneic hematopoietic cell transplantation.

The intended sense of this specimen's treatment or condition label: allogeneic hematopoietic cell transplantation with graft depleted of TCRalphabeta T cells and CD19 B cells. TCRalphabeta/CD19-depleted allogeneic hematopoietic cell grafts were given to the transplant recipients, all of whom were children. This clonotype was found many times. The antigen it recognizes is unknown. No much larger clone is present one base from it, and per-base qualities are unavailable. The method was PCR. Sequencing used an Illumina HiSeq 2500. To normalize quantification of the TCRbeta repertoire, the TCR libraries were built with molecular barcoding that relied on unique molecular identifiers. TCRdb cleaned the public reads at Q25 with fastp, built clones with MiXCR and kept in-frame beta chains. Duplicate CDR3 protein sequences are folded into a single record with the most common DNA and genes. This sample gives roughly 280,000 distinct CDR3 sequences in total; roughly 10% of them show up just once. The ten most abundant clones make up 23% of the sample.

Summary of the overall study and its limitations: The high TCRbeta diversity at day 60 in some patients was ascribed to recipient T cells and intrathymic progenitors that had survived conditioning. About two months after transplant, the apparently early recovery of alphabetaT-cell counts reportedly depended on just several hundred clones that had expanded rapidly and came from non-depleted graft cells. Over subsequent months, a decline in hyperexpanded clone frequencies was noted, and after one year, T-cell counts and TCRbeta diversity were mostly ascribed to newly produced T cells.

From a lookup of the germline V gene, CDR1 and CDR2 are ENHRY and SYGVKD. Reading from cysteine to phenylalanine, the CDR3 counts 11 amino acids. This entry keeps only the CDR3 DNA: 33 bases, framed from base 1. Trimming removed 7 bases from V and 5 bases from J, leaving 8 bases between the germline ends. The starting material was peripheral blood, obtained 180 days after TCRalphabeta/CD19-depleted stem cell transplant. The rearrangement combines TRBV10-3 with TRBJ1-2; the D gene is perhaps TRBD1, on 6 matching bases. This clonotype originated in a male patient between 2 and 9 years old who had a stem cell transplant for chronic granulomatous disease, so the T cells may come from the graft donor. In nucleotide form, the sequence is TGTGCCATCAACGGACAGTATGGCTACACCTTC. It encodes CAINGQYGYTF.